The 13 T cell receptor beta chains presented below share a single source sample, sequenced in a study of T cells in Graves' hyperthyroidism and ophthalmopathy. Using RNA transcripts as the source, TCR beta CDR3 regions were amplified. Researchers ran a first-round RT-PCR on the TCR CDR3 using the HTBI primer set. TCRdb recomputed calls from the multiplex PCR reads with MiXCR, one row per CDR3 protein. Of about 400,000 distinct CDR3 sequences listed, roughly 14% are singletons. Sequenced material: blood. The receptor source for this set is a woman in her twenties or thirties with Graves' ophthalmopathy.

This clonotype was seen ten or more times. The chain employs TRBV6-1 and TRBJ2-7; D may be TRBD1 (7 bases). This CDR3 spans 18 amino acids. V shed 6 bases and J shed 1 base, with 25 bases lying between them. The V gene's germline CDR1 is MNHNS and CDR2 SASEGT. The CDR3 coding sequence is TGTGCCAGCAGCCCAGGGGGTCGGGGGCGTTCATTTTCCTACGAGCAGTACTTC. Translated: CASSPGGRGRSFSYEQYF.

V usage is TRBV29-1 and J usage is TRBJ1-1; no reliable D call. V was trimmed by 2 bases and J by 4 bases, leaving 20 bases between them. The length of the CDR3 is 16 residues. CDR1 SQVTM and CDR2 ANQGSEA come from the germline V gene. The CDR3 coding sequence is TGCAGCGTTGAATCGTCGATGGACCTCTGGGCCACTGAAGCTTTCTTT. Amino acids: CSVESSMDLWATEAFF.

As to this clonotype: In this CDR3 the conserved last residue, phenylalanine or tryptophan, is missing, so a read error is likely. The gene calls are TRBV10-2 and TRBJ2-2, with a tentative D call TRBD2 (6 bases). V lost 8 bases and J 6 bases, leaving 19 bases between the germline ends. Germline V gene data show CDR1 as WSHSY and CDR2 as SAAADI. The CDR3 spans 15 residues. The CDR3 loop reads CASCRGDDGAGELFL. The CDR3, as DNA: TGCGCCAGCTGCCGCGGGGACGACGGAGCCGGGGAGCTGTTTCTT.

In its sample, this clonotype was seen a few times. One base away lies a much larger clone, so this may be a sequencing read error. The V call is TRBV12-5, the J call TRBJ2-2, with 7 positions matching TRBD1. The CDR3 length is 14 residues. Germline V CDR1 and CDR2: LGHNT, FRNRAP. Trimming at V came to 7 bases and at J to 7 bases, leaving 9 bases not matched to a gene. This CDR3 reads CASALQGTIGELFF. In DNA form, the CDR3 reads TGTGCTAGTGCCCTACAGGGGACAATCGGGGAGCTGTTTTTT.

Ten or more counts support this clonotype. The CDR3 is CASSDWVSTNSPLHF. In nucleotides, the CDR3 is TGTGCCAGCAGTGACTGGGTTTCTACTAATTCACCCCTCCACTTT. The rearrangement uses TRBV2 and TRBJ1-6; D is unclear. Germline lookup yields CDR1 SNHLY and CDR2 FYNNEI. This CDR3 comprises 15 residues. Trimming shortened V by 3 bases and J by 6 bases, and 12 bases separated the two germline ends.

J is TRBJ2-3 and V is TRBV24-1, with no clear D. The CDR3 is 17 amino acids. CDR1 is KGHDR, CDR2 SFDVKD, per germline. Trimming took off 3 bases at V and 2 bases at J, with 17 bases between the two ends. CDR3 DNA: TGTGCCACCAGTGATCGAACCCCCGCCAGAGTCACAGATACGCAGTATTTT. It specifies CATSDRTPARVTDTQYF.

This clonotype has at least ten counts. The V and J genes are TRBV12-3 or TRBV12-4 and TRBJ1-2, with D unresolved. This CDR3 has 12 amino acids. V was cut by 6 bases and J by 3 bases, with 8 bases left in between. The CDR3 DNA is TGTGCCAGCAGGCATACGGACTATGGCTACACCTTC. Translation gives CASRHTDYGYTF.

The genes are TRBV27 and TRBJ1-6; D unresolved. Germline V gene data show CDR1 as MNHEY and CDR2 as SMNVEV (reference sequence). The CDR3 contains 16 residues. V shed 2 bases and J shed 6 bases, with 14 bases lying between them. The CDR3 protein is CASSLRPTRSNSPLHF. The CDR3 bases are TGTGCCAGCAGTTTACGGCCGACCAGGAGTAATTCACCCCTCCACTTT.

This clonotype was recorded at least ten times. The chain joins TRBV28 to TRBJ1-2, with TRBD1 identical over 10 bases. This CDR3 has 14 amino acids. The germline CDR1 and CDR2 sequences are MDHEN and SYDVKM. J was trimmed by 4 bases and V by 6 bases; bases with no gene match: 5. The CDR3 bases are TGTGCCAGCAGCGGGACAGGGGCTGGCTATGGCTACACCTTC. Translated, it gives CASSGTGAGYGYTF.

This clonotype was seen many times. The chain couples TRBV20-1 to TRBJ2-1, with 11 bases fitting TRBD2. V shed 4 bases, J shed 5 bases, and the junction held 7 bases outside the gene matches. Germline lookup yields CDR1 DFQATT and CDR2 SNEGSKA (reference sequence). CDR3 length: 15 residues. The DNA of the CDR3 is TGCAGTGCTAAGCGCGGGACTAGCGGAGACAATGAGCAGTTCTTC. It codes for CSAKRGTSGDNEQFF.

This clonotype was observed at least ten times. The chain links TRBV6-6 to TRBJ1-6; D remains ambiguous. This CDR3 comprises 15 residues. The germline CDR1 and CDR2 sequences are MNHNY and SVGAGI (reference sequence). The V gene lost 0 bases and the J gene lost 7 bases, with 10 bases spanning the gap. The CDR3 DNA sequence: TGTGCCAGCAGTTACTCGGGAAGTAGGAATTCACCCCTCCACTTT. Translated, it gives CASSYSGSRNSPLHF.

As for this clonotype: The CDR3 does not close with the conserved phenylalanine or tryptophan, likely indicating a read error. The chain is built from TRBV11-3 and TRBJ1-5; D not resolved. The V and J ends lost 0 bases and 2 bases respectively, with 5 bases between them. The CDR3 is 14 residues long. Germline assignment: CDR1 SGHNT and CDR2 YENEEA. The CDR3 coding sequence is TGTGCCAGCAGCTTAGATGGGGGCAATCAGCCCCAGCATTCT. This gives the protein CASSLDGGNQPQHS.

This clonotype was counted ten times or more. The rearrangement joins TRBV18 to TRBJ2-1; TRBD2 might be the D (5 bases). Germline CDR1 KGHSH, CDR2 LQKENI. The CDR3 is 13 amino acids. With 9 bases removed from V and 0 bases from J, the gap between germline ends came to 9 bases. As DNA, the CDR3 is TGTGCCAGTATAGCGAGCTCCTACAATGAGCAGTTCTTC. This gives the protein CASIASSYNEQFF.